One and the same sample provided the 4 T cell receptor beta chains below, sequenced in a study of blood T cell repertoires in COVID-19. TCRdb's table, derived via immunoSEQ multiplex PCR, lists solely in-frame clones and lacks some. Of about 220,000 clones listed, around four fifths are singletons. Input material: peripheral blood. These receptors were taken from a woman between 45 and 60 years old with acute or convalescent COVID-19.

The chain uses TRBV11-2 and TRBJ1-4; no clear D gene. This CDR3 has 15 residues. The V end lost 5 bases, the J end lost 0 bases, and 10 bases lay between the germline ends. Germline-derived CDR1 and CDR2 are SGHAT and FQNNGV. Here the CDR3 reads CASSTAGTTNEKLFF. The CDR3 region has the DNA TGTGCCAGCAGCACCGCAGGTACAACTAATGAAAAACTGTTTTTT.

This rearrangement joins TRBV10-1 to TRBJ2-5; TRBD1 matches 8 bases. J lost 1 base, V lost 2 bases, and 3 bases had no gene match. CDR1 and CDR2 (germline): WNHNN, SYGVQD (reference sequence). The CDR3 runs 15 residues. The CDR3 DNA is TGCGCCAGCAGTGAGAACAGGGGGTTCCAAGAGACCCAGTACTTC. Its translation: CASSENRGFQETQYF.

V and J are TRBV5-1 and TRBJ2-1, with unresolved D. V was pared by 3 bases and J by 4 bases, with 8 bases between. From germline, CDR1 is SGHRS and CDR2 YFSETQ. The CDR3 loop spans 13 amino acids. The CDR3 sequence is CASSSLLYNEQFF. CDR3 in DNA: TGCGCCAGCAGCTCCCTGTTATACAATGAGCAGTTCTTC.

V usage is TRBV2 and J usage is TRBJ2-7, with TRBD2 matching over 10 bases. The CDR3 is 13 residues long. With V trimmed by 3 bases and J by 6 bases, 2 bases remained unmatched. Germline CDR1 and CDR2: SNHLY and FYNNEI. The CDR3 DNA is TGTGCCAGCAGTGAGCTAGCGGGAGTCGAGCAGTACTTC. Its protein is CASSELAGVEQYF.